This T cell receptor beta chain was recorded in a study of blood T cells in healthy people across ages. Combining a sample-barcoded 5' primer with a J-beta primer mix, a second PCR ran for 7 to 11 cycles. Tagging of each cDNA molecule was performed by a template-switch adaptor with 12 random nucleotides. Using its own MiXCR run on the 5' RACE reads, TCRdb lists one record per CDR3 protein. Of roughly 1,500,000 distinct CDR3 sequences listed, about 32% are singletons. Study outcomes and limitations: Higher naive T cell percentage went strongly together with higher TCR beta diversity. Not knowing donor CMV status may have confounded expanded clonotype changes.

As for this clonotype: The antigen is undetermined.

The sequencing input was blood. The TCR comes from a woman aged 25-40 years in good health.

In DNA form, the CDR3 reads TGCAGTGCTAGAGGGGGACGGAAACCCCAAGAGACCCAGTACTTC. It specifies CSARGGRKPQETQYF. This chain connects TRBV20-1 to TRBJ2-5, with D perhaps TRBD1 or TRBD2 (5 bases each). In germline, CDR1 is DFQATT, CDR2 SNEGSKA (reference sequence). The ends were cut back, 1 base at V and 1 base at J, with 13 bases in the middle. This CDR3 contains 15 residues.